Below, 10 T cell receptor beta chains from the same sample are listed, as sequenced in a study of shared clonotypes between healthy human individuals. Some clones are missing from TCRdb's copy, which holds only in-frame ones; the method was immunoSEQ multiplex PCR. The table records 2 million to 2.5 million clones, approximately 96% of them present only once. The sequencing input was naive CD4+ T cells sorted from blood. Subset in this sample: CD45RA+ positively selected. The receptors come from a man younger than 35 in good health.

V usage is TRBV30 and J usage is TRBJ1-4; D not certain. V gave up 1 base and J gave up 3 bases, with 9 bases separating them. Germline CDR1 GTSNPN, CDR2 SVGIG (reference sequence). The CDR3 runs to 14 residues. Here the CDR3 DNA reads TGTGCCTGGAGTGCAAGGGTGGCTAATGAAAAACTGTTTTTT. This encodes CAWSARVANEKLFF.

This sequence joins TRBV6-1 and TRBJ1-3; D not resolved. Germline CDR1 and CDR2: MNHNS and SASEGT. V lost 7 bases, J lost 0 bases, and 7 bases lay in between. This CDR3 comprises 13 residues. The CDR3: CASTRFSGNTIYF. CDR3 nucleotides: TGTGCCAGCACCCGATTCTCTGGAAACACCATATATTTT.

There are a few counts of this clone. CDR3 in amino acids: CASQRQGFGYTF. The DNA of the CDR3 is TGTGCCAGCCAAAGACAGGGGTTTGGCTACACCTTC. The gene calls are TRBV28 and TRBJ1-2; 8 nucleotides match TRBD1. Germline V lookup: CDR1 MDHEN, CDR2 SYDVKM. V shed 8 bases, J shed 7 bases, and the junction held 6 bases outside the gene matches. The CDR3 has 12 residues.

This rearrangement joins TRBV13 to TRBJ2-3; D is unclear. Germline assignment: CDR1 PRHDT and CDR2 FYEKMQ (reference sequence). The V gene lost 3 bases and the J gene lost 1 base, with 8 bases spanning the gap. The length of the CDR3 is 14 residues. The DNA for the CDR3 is TGTGCCAGCAGCTTGCAGAGAGGCACAGATACGCAGTATTTT. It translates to CASSLQRGTDTQYF.

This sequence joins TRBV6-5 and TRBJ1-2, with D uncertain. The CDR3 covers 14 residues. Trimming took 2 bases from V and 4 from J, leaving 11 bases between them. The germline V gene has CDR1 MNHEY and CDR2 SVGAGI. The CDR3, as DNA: TGTGCCAGCAGTTACGATGGAGGGTCCTATGGCTACACCTTC. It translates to CASSYDGGSYGYTF.

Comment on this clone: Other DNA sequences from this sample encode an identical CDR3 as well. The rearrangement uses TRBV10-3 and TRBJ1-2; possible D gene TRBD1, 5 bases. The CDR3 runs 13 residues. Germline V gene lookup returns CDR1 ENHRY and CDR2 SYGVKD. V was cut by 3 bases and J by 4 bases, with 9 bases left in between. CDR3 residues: CAISDQGPYGYTF. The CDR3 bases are TGTGCCATCAGTGACCAGGGCCCCTATGGCTACACCTTC.

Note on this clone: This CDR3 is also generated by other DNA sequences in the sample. CDR3 sequence (DNA): TGTGCCAGCAGCGGACAGGGGGTATACGAGCAGTACTTC. Its protein product is CASSGQGVYEQYF. The chain has TRBV6-1 and TRBJ2-7; 10 nucleotides match TRBD1. From germline, CDR1 is MNHNS and CDR2 SASEGT. This CDR3 has 13 amino acids. V was clipped by 6 bases and J by 4 bases; unmatched bases: 3.

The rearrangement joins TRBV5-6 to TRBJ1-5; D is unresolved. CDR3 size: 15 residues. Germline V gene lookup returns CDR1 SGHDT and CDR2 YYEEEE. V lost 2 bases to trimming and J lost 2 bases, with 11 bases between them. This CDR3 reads CASSFRGVGNQPQHF. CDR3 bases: TGTGCCAGCAGCTTCCGGGGTGTCGGCAATCAGCCCCAGCATTTT. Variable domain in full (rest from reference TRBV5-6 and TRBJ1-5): DAGVTQSPTHLIKTRGQQVTLRCSPKSGHDTVSWYQQALGQGPQFIFQYYEEEERQRGNFPDRFSGHQFPNYSSELNVNALLLGDSALYLCASSFRGVGNQPQHFGDGTRLSIL.

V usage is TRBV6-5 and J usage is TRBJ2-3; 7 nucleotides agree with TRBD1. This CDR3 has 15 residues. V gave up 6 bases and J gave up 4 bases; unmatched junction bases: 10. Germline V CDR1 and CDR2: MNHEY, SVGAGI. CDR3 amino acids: CASRQKTGIADTQYF. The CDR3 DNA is TGTGCCAGCAGGCAAAAGACAGGGATTGCAGATACGCAGTATTTT.

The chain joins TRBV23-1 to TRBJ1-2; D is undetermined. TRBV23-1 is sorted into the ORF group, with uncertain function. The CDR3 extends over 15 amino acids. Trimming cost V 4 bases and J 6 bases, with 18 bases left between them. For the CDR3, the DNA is TGCGCCAGCAGTCCCAATGGACCCGTCCGGGATGGCTACACCTTC. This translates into CASSPNGPVRDGYTF.